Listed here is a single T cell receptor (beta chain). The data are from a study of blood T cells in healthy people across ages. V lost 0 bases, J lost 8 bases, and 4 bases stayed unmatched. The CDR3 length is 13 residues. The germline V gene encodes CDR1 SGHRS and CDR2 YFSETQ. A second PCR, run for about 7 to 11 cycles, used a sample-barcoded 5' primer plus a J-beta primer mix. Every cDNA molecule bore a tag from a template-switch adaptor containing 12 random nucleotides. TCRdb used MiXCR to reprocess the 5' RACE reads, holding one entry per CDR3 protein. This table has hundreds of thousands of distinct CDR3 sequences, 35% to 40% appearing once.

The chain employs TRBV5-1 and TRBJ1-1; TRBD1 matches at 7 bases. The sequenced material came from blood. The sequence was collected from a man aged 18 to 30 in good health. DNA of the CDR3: TGCGCCAGCAGCTTGGATCAAGGGGGCGAAGCTTTCTTT. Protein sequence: CASSLDQGGEAFF.